This T cell receptor (beta chain) was sequenced during a study of cytomegalovirus exposure and HLA in healthy donors. In germline, CDR1 is MNHEY, CDR2 SVGAGI. J gave up 4 bases and V 5 bases, and 7 bases lay outside the gene matches. This CDR3 region has 14 residues. A multiplex PCR was run with 60 Vbeta primers and 13 Jbeta primers. Using immunoSEQ multiplex PCR, the repertoire was profiled, and TCRdb retains in-frame clones only, with some absent. The table for this sample gives approximately 110,000 clones. Sequenced: PBMCs. The TCR comes from a man between 18 and 35 years old in good health and CMV-seronegative. This chain uses TRBV6-5 with TRBJ2-7; 8 positions agree with TRBD1. CDR3 DNA: TGTGCCAGCAGTCCCGGGACAGGCCAATACGAGCAGTACTTC. Translation: CASSPGTGQYEQYF.